Detailed here is one T cell receptor beta chain. This clonotype was seen ten or more times. Its target antigen remains unknown. No qualities accompany the bases; no much larger clone lies one base away. The data were obtained in a study of T cells in Graves' hyperthyroidism and ophthalmopathy (dated by TCRdb to the late 2010s). In the study overall: Peripheral blood samples were taken at the time of initial diagnosis, prior to any treatment. An independent validation cohort of 18 to 20 hyperthyroidism patients and 17 patients who later progressed to ophthalmopathy tested prospective prediction of ophthalmopathy. The 85 to 100 discovery patients were divided at random into training and test sets in a 7:3 ratio. The study also compared thyroid tissue and blood T-cell repertoires from roughly six Graves' hyperthyroidism patients. After blood sampling, hyperthyroidism patients were treated with methimazole at a starting dose of 30 mg daily, and ophthalmopathy patients were treated with high-dose intravenous methylprednisolone. The paper describes TCR Vbeta CDR3 sequencing of 135 peripheral blood samples, made up of some 42 ophthalmopathy patients, some 76 hyperthyroidism patients and roughly 17 progressor patients. To identify TCR V-J signatures that set the groups apart, the researchers used a discovery cohort of about a hundred patients, made up of approximately 43 with Graves' ophthalmopathy and about 60 with stable Graves' hyperthyroidism.

Stable Graves' hyperthyroidism was defined as the absence of progression to ophthalmopathy over 18 months of follow-up. The hyperthyroidism patients were between 18 and 65 years old and newly diagnosed, with a disease duration of less than 2 months. Exclusion was applied to patients with uncontrolled infections, other autoimmune diseases, pregnancy or lactation. Diagnoses were established on the basis of clinical symptoms, serum thyroxine and TRAb, thyroid ultrasound, and orbital computed tomography. PBMCs were separated from around 9.1 ml of fresh peripheral blood using Ficoll-Paque density gradient centrifugation. Trizol reagent was used to extract total RNA, and RNA quality was then checked on an Agilent 2100 Bioanalyzer. The TCR beta CDR3 regions were amplified from RNA transcripts. The first round of RT-PCR for the TCR CDR3 was performed with the HTBI primer set and the Qiagen OneStep RT-PCR kit. Libraries were constructed in a second round of multiplex PCR, after which size selection and purification were carried out. Sequencing of the libraries was done on an Illumina HiSeq2000 using paired-end 100 bp reads. Under the source paper's analysis protocol: SOAPnuke was used to process the raw data, removing reads that contained adapters or uncalled bases, had a mean Phred below 15, or lacked an exact match to the constant primer or identifier. COPE v1.2.5 was used to merge the high-quality paired reads, and each unique nucleotide sequence was defined as a clonotype. MiTCR v1.1 was used to align the clonotypes against IMGT TRBV, TRBD and TRBJ reference segments. The analysis was restricted to V-J combinations with a frequency above 0.0001, which together covered 99% to 99.2% of the repertoires. The TCS score was defined as the ratio of F50 (clonal expansion) to E x V (chaos), calculated using BLOSUM62-based TCRdist between CDR3 peptides within each V-J. Welch's t-statistics and random forest reduced approximately 520 V-J features to 13, which were used in a naive Bayes classifier (R e1071). TCRdb reanalyzed the raw reads on its own, using fastp at Q25 for trimming and MiXCR for clone calling, and kept in-frame beta chains. Every entry covers one CDR3 protein and lists the most common genes and DNA from its rows. The V and J calls shown here were made by TCRdb, not taken from the authors' results. The sample data list 300,000 to 350,000 distinct CDR3 sequences, and more than 11% of these were observed just once. Approximately 23% of the sample rests with the top ten.

V and J lose 5 bases and 8 bases, and a span of 19 bases separates them. The germline V gene (reference sequence) specifies SEHNR as CDR1 and FQNEAQ as CDR2. Reading from cysteine to phenylalanine, the CDR3 counts 15 amino acids. Just CDR3 DNA is preserved here, 45 bases in frame from base 1. On the study overall, not on this receptor specifically: A model built on a 13 V-J signature distinguished ophthalmopathy from stable hyperthyroidism, reaching around 87% sensitivity and about 81% specificity in cross-validation and 80%/75% in testing. Most expanded thyroid clonotypes (frequency above 0.001) were also detected in blood, suggesting blood repertoires may reflect thyroid immune responses. No statistical method was used to fix the sample size in advance, and group allocation was not hidden from the investigators. During validation, the model predicted progression to ophthalmopathy a median of approximately 6.5 months ahead of onset, with approximately 71% sensitivity and around 73% specificity.

This receptor was obtained from a woman in her 30s with Graves' hyperthyroidism. Sequences were obtained from blood. The chain employs TRBV7-9 and TRBJ2-4; the D gene cannot be resolved beyond TRBD1 or TRBD2, each matching 6 bases. The DNA sequence is as follows: TGTGCCAGCAGCCCGTCGGGACAAGGGGGGCACATTCAGTACTTC. It specifies CASSPSGQGGHIQYF. Extended through the reference TRBV7-9 and TRBJ2-4 proteins, this CDR3 yields the full variable domain: DTGVSQNPRHKITKRGQNVTFRCDPISEHNRLYWYRQTLGQGPEFLTYFQNEAQLEKSRLLSDRFSAERPKGSFSTLEIQRTEQGDSAMYLCASSPSGQGGHIQYFGAGTRLSVL.